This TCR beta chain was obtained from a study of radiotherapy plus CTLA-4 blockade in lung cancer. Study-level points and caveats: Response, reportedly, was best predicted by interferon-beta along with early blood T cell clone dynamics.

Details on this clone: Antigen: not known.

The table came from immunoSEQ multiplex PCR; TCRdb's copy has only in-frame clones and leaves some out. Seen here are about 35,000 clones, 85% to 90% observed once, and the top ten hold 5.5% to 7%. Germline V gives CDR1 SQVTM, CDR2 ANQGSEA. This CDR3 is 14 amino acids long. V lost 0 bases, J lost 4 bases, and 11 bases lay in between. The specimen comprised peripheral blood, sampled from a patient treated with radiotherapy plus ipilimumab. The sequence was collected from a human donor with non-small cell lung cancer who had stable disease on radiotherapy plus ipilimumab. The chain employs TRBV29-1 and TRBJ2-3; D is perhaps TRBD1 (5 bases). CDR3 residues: CSVEEGQGADTQYF. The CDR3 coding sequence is TGCAGCGTTGAAGAGGGTCAGGGCGCAGATACGCAGTATTTT.